This T cell receptor (beta chain) was recovered during a study of shared clonotypes between healthy human individuals. Study at large: Samples came from two female and three male donors aged 18 to 49.

As for this clone: The antigen remains undetermined.

The table came from immunoSEQ multiplex PCR; TCRdb's copy has only in-frame clones and leaves some out. The sample gives roughly 2 million clones, roughly 94% of which show up once; more than 0.1% is in the top ten. This CDR3 has 15 residues. The V end lost 4 bases, the J end lost 1 base, and 13 bases lay between the germline ends. The germline gives CDR1 SGDLS, CDR2 YYNGEE. Study-level findings and limits: Sharing of clonotypes among donors was expected to vary with sequencing depth. Roughly 5% of naive CD4 clonotypes were common to several donors.

CD4+ cell separation produced CD45RA+ naive and CD45RA-negative memory subsets. This clonotype originated in a young man in good health. This rearrangement joins TRBV9 to TRBJ2-3; D might be TRBD2 (6 bases). The sequenced material came from naive CD4+ T cells sorted from blood. Subset meaning: CD45RA+ positively selected. CDR3 region: CASSMGLGRTDTQYF. The CDR3 DNA is TGTGCCAGCAGCATGGGACTGGGGCGCACAGATACGCAGTATTTT.